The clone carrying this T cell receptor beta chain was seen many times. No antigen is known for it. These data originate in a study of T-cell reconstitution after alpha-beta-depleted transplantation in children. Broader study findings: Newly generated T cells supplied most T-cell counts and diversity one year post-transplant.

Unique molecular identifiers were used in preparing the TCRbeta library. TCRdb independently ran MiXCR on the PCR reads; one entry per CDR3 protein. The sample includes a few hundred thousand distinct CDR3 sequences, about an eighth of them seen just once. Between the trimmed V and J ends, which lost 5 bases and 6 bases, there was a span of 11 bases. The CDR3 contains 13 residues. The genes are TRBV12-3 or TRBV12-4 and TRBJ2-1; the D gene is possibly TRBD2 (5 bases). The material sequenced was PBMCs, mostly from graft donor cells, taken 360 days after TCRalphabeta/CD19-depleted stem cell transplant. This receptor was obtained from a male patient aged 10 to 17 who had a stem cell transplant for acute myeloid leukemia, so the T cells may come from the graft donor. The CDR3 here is CASSPWTSNEQFF. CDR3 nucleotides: TGTGCCAGCAGTCCTTGGACTTCCAATGAGCAGTTCTTC.